A selection of T cell receptor beta chains follows, all from one sample in a study of post-analysis software for immune sequencing data. From the PCR reads, TCRdb called clonotypes with MiXCR, one entry per CDR3 protein. Of fewer than 700,000 distinct CDR3 sequences in the sample, roughly 46% are singletons; the top ten hold roughly 1.8%. Material: blood. The receptors stem from a girl aged 10-17 years with multiple sclerosis. CDR3s include the opening cysteine and the closing phenylalanine or tryptophan. The order of the fields is clone size, J gene, V gene, D gene, CDR3 protein, CDR3 DNA. D genes are given only for firm matches. The size field is filled for only some rows; it gives once, few, many or a size class.

>.|TRBJ2-1|TRBV20-1|TRBD1
CSARKEDRYNEQFF
TGCAGTGCTAGAAAAGAGGACAGGTACAATGAGCAGTTCTTC
>.|TRBJ1-2|TRBV6-1|.
CASRVSGAEGYTF
TGTGCCAGCAGGGTATCGGGGGCTGAGGGCTACACCTTC
>few|TRBJ2-7|TRBV7-7|.
CASSIQEDPGYEQYF
TGTGCCAGCAGCATCCAGGAGGACCCAGGCTACGAGCAGTACTTC
>many|TRBJ2-7|TRBV6-5|TRBD1
CASSYSTGGSDEQYF
TGTGCCAGCAGTTACTCGACAGGGGGAAGCGACGAGCAGTACTTC
>few|TRBJ2-3|TRBV4-1|.
CASSQDRRGTQYF
TGCGCCAGCAGCCAAGATAGGAGAGGTACGCAGTATTTT
>.|TRBJ1-2|TRBV12-3/TRBV12-4|.
CASSFSATTF
TGTGCCAGCAGTTTTTCTGCCACCACCTTC
>.|TRBJ2-5|TRBV7-8|.
CASSPRRARQETQYF
TGTGCCAGCAGCCCACGGCGGGCCCGACAAGAGACCCAGTACTTC
>.|TRBJ2-5|TRBV5-1|TRBD2
CASSIGTSGGLAQYF
TGCGCCAGCAGCATCGGGACTAGCGGGGGGTTAGCCCAGTACTTC
>few|TRBJ2-7|TRBV29-1|TRBD1
CSVGDRTYEQYF
TGCAGCGTTGGGGACAGGACCTACGAGCAGTACTTC
>few|TRBJ2-5|TRBV7-9|TRBD2
CASSLVLLAGFLETQYF
TGTGCCAGCAGCTTAGTCTTGCTAGCGGGGTTTCTAGAGACCCAGTACTTC
>once|TRBJ2-3|TRBV20-1|TRBD2
CGACELAGLTDTQYF
TGCGGTGCTTGCGAGCTAGCGGGACTCACAGATACGCAGTATTTT
>few|TRBJ1-5|TRBV20-1|TRBD1
CSARDPFGTGYLNSNQPQHF
TGCAGTGCTAGAGATCCGTTCGGGACAGGGTACCTCAATAGCAATCAGCCCCAGCATTTT
>.|TRBJ2-1|TRBV6-5|TRBD1
CASSYRTGSRETQFF
TGTGCCAGCAGTTACCGGACAGGGTCGAGGGAGACCCAGTTCTTC
>.|TRBJ2-1|TRBV29-1|TRBD1
CSVGQGAYNEQFF
TGCAGCGTCGGACAGGGGGCCTACAATGAGCAGTTCTTC
>few|TRBJ1-5|TRBV12-3/TRBV12-4|TRBD1
CASTFPLGQGHQPQHF
TGTGCCAGCACCTTTCCCCTTGGACAGGGCCATCAGCCCCAGCATTTT
>many|TRBJ2-7|TRBV7-2|.
CASSLYGATTEQYF
TGTGCCAGCAGCTTATACGGGGCAACTACCGAGCAGTACTTC
>.|TRBJ1-2|TRBV12-3/TRBV12-4|.
CASTAEGWSYGYTF
TGTGCCAGCACCGCCGAGGGCTGGAGCTATGGCTACACCTTC
>.|TRBJ2-7|TRBV10-3|TRBD2
CAISESSVRSRSGGYDEQYF
TGTGCCATCAGTGAGTCGAGTGTGCGGTCGAGGTCGGGAGGGTACGACGAGCAGTACTTC
>few|TRBJ2-1|TRBV5-1|.
CASSLGLTNEQFF
TGCGCCAGCAGCTTGGGCTTGACCAATGAGCAGTTCTTC
>few|TRBJ2-1|TRBV6-6|.
CASKVVGIHEQFF
TGTGCCAGCAAGGTCGTGGGGATCCATGAGCAGTTCTTC
>few|TRBJ2-6|TRBV5-1|.
CASSLARVRANVLTF
TGCGCCAGCAGCTTGGCTCGCGTCAGGGCCAACGTCCTGACTTTC
>.|TRBJ1-2|TRBV2|.
CASSEGRTIRASGYGYTF
TGTGCCAGCAGTGAAGGTAGGACCATCCGGGCCTCGGGCTATGGCTACACCTTC
>.|TRBJ1-1|TRBV12-3/TRBV12-4|.
CASSFLGGSGTEAFF
TGTGCCAGCAGTTTCCTCGGGGGATCAGGCACTGAAGCTTTCTTT
>few|TRBJ1-1|TRBV29-1|.
CSVDQLGDTEAFF
TGCAGCGTTGACCAACTCGGGGACACTGAAGCTTTCTTT
>.|TRBJ2-1|TRBV5-6|TRBD2
CASSLGAGGGGHEQFF
TGTGCCAGCAGCTTGGGGGCCGGCGGGGGAGGCCATGAGCAGTTCTTC
>.|TRBJ1-1|TRBV4-1|.
CASSQLGEVSTEAFF
TGCGCCAGCAGCCAATTGGGGGAGGTGAGCACTGAAGCTTTCTTT
>.|TRBJ2-7|TRBV6-4|.
CASSDRSGSYEQYF
TGTGCCAGCAGTGACCGGAGCGGTTCCTACGAGCAGTACTTC
>.|TRBJ2-1|TRBV29-1|.
CSVGVSRDNEQFF
TGCAGCGTTGGAGTATCCAGGGACAATGAGCAGTTCTTC
>few|TRBJ1-2|TRBV29-1|TRBD1
CSVEVTGVAYGYTF
TGCAGCGTTGAAGTTACAGGGGTCGCCTATGGCTACACCTTC
>.|TRBJ2-1|TRBV2|.
CASSTNEQFF
TGTGCCAGCAGTACCAATGAGCAGTTCTTC
>.|TRBJ2-1|TRBV29-1|.
CSAAGHLGDNEQFF
TGCAGCGCGGCGGGGCACCTAGGAGACAATGAGCAGTTCTTC
>few|TRBJ1-4|TRBV4-1|TRBD1
CASSQDPGTVNEKLFF
TGCGCCAGCAGCCAAGATCCGGGGACAGTCAATGAAAAACTGTTTTTT
>.|TRBJ2-1|TRBV7-9|.
CASSPPQLKGGLEQFF
TGTGCCAGCAGCCCACCCCAACTGAAGGGGGGGTTGGAGCAGTTCTTC
>.|TRBJ2-1|TRBV28|TRBD2
CASSSGGRGDNEQFF
TGTGCCAGCAGTTCGGGCGGGAGGGGGGACAATGAGCAGTTCTTC
>few|TRBJ2-4|TRBV29-1|.
CSVLGTAKNIQYF
TGCAGCGTCCTCGGGACGGCCAAAAACATTCAGTACTTC
>.|TRBJ2-3|TRBV9|.
CASSPVRSGRSTDTQYF
TGTGCCAGCAGCCCAGTAAGGAGTGGGAGGAGCACAGATACGCAGTATTTT
>.|TRBJ2-7|TRBV13|.
CASSIRRAPEQYF
TGTGCCAGCAGCATTAGGCGGGCCCCCGAGCAGTACTTC
>few|TRBJ1-1|TRBV29-1|.
CSVVMTTEAFF
TGCAGCGTTGTGATGACCACTGAAGCTTTCTTT
>.|TRBJ1-2|TRBV7-9|.
CASSTSGTGVSYGYTF
TGTGCCAGCAGCACCTCCGGGACGGGGGTATCCTATGGCTACACCTTC
>.|TRBJ2-1|TRBV29-1|TRBD2
CSVDGGGASEQFF
TGCAGCGTTGATGGCGGGGGGGCATCCGAGCAGTTCTTC
>.|TRBJ2-1|TRBV11-2|TRBD2
CASSVLREGLYSEQFF
TGTGCCAGCTCAGTTCTCCGGGAGGGCCTTTATAGTGAGCAGTTCTTC
>once|TRBJ2-3|TRBV3-1|TRBD2
CASRLTSGDTDTQYF
TGTGCCAGCAGACTTACTAGCGGGGACACAGATACGCAGTATTTT
>few|TRBJ2-1|TRBV7-3|.
CASSPVGSGAIRNNEQFF
TGTGCCAGCAGCCCCGTGGGGTCGGGGGCGATCCGGAACAATGAGCAGTTCTTC
>.|TRBJ1-6|TRBV7-2|.
CASSFGPVNNSPLHF
TGTGCCAGCAGCTTCGGCCCCGTTAATAATTCACCCCTCCACTTT
>few|TRBJ2-7|TRBV5-1|TRBD1
CASSVTGGAEMEQYF
TGCGCCAGCAGCGTGACAGGGGGCGCGGAAATGGAGCAGTACTTC
>few|TRBJ2-1|TRBV7-9|TRBD1
CASSAYRGYGNEQFF
TGTGCCAGCAGCGCCTACAGGGGGTACGGCAATGAGCAGTTCTTC
>few|TRBJ2-1|TRBV10-3|.
CAISEQGTSYNEQFF
TGTGCCATCAGTGAGCAGGGCACCTCCTACAATGAGCAGTTCTTC
>many|TRBJ2-7|TRBV7-9|.
CASSHTAYEQYF
TGTGCCAGCAGCCACACAGCTTACGAGCAGTACTTC
>.|TRBJ2-5|TRBV2|TRBD2
CASRGTSGGQETQYF
TGTGCCAGCAGGGGGACTAGCGGGGGCCAAGAGACCCAGTACTTC
>few|TRBJ1-1|TRBV5-1|TRBD1
CASSLTGAGNTEAFF
TGCGCCAGCAGCTTGACAGGGGCCGGGAACACTGAAGCTTTCTTT
>few|TRBJ2-5|TRBV9|.
CASSAFQETQYF
TGTGCCAGCAGCGCATTCCAAGAGACCCAGTACTTC
>.|TRBJ2-7|TRBV29-1|.
CSVSDEYSYEQYF
TGCAGCGTCTCCGACGAATACTCCTACGAGCAGTACTTC
>.|TRBJ1-4|TRBV12-3/TRBV12-4|.
CASSPRGSLEKLFF
TGTGCCAGCAGTCCCCGAGGCAGCCTCGAAAAACTGTTTTTT
>.|TRBJ2-1|TRBV7-3|TRBD1
CASSLSIGTGTYNEQFF
TGTGCCAGCAGCTTAAGTATCGGGACAGGGACCTACAATGAGCAGTTCTTC